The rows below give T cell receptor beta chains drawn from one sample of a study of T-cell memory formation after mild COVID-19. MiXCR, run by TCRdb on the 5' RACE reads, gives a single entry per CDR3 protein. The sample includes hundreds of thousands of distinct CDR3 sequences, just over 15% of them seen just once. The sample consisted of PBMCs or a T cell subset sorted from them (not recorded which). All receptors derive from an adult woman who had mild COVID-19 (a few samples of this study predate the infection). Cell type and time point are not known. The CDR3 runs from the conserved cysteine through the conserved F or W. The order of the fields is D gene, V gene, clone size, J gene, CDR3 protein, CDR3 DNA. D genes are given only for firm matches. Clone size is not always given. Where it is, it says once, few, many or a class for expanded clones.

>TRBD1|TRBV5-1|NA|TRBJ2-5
CASSAWDRLGGTQYF
TGCGCCAGCAGCGCGTGGGACAGGCTAGGTGGGACCCAGTACTTC
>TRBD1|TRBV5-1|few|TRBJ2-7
CASSGDSSYEQYF
TGCGCCAGCAGCGGGGACAGTTCCTACGAGCAGTACTTC
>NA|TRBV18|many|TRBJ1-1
CASSPGTKNTEAFF
TGTGCCAGCTCACCCGGGACAAAGAACACTGAAGCTTTCTTT
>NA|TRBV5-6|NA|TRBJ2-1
CASSTGQPYNEQFF
TGTGCCAGCAGTACAGGACAACCCTACAATGAGCAGTTCTTC
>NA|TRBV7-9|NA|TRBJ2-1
CASSPLLGQFF
TGTGCCAGCAGCCCGCTACTGGGACAGTTCTTC
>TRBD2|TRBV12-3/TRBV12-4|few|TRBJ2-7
CASSLSLAGDEQYF
TGTGCCAGCAGTTTGAGTCTAGCGGGAGACGAGCAGTACTTC
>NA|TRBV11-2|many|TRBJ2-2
CASSPLLGNTGELFF
TGTGCCAGCAGCCCATTGTTGGGGAACACCGGGGAGCTGTTTTTT
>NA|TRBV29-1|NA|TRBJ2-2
CSADGWTSGELFF
TGCAGCGCTGACGGGTGGACGAGCGGGGAGCTGTTTTTT
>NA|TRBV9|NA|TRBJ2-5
CASSVEQGHQETQYF
TGTGCCAGCAGCGTAGAGCAGGGGCACCAAGAGACCCAGTACTTC
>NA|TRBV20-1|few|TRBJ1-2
CSARDYETRF
TGCAGTGCTAGAGATTATGAGACGCGGTTC
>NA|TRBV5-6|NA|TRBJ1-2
CASSSGRLWMGGYTF
TGTGCCAGCAGTTCCGGCAGGCTGTGGATGGGTGGCTACACCTTC
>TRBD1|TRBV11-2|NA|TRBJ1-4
CASSPDRLGEKLFF
TGTGCCAGCAGCCCGGACAGGCTCGGTGAAAAACTGTTTTTT
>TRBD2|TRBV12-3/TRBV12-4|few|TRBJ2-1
CASSLAGTVYNEQFF
TGTGCCAGCAGCTTAGCGGGAACCGTGTACAATGAGCAGTTCTTC
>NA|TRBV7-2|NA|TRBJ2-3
CASSSLAGTDTQYF
TGTGCCAGCAGCTCTTTAGCGGGCACAGATACGCAGTATTTT
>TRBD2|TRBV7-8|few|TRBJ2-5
CASSSPLILAGEETQYF
TGTGCCAGCAGCTCCCCCCTCATACTAGCGGGGGAAGAGACCCAGTACTTC
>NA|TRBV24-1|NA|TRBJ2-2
CATWGGELFF
TGTGCCACCTGGGGCGGGGAGCTGTTTTTT